Shown below are 26 T cell receptor beta chains from a single sample sequenced in a study of blood T cell repertoires in COVID-19. This table comes from immunoSEQ multiplex PCR, and its TCRdb copy is limited to in-frame clones, with some not included. The sample lists 300,000 to 350,000 clones; almost 90% were seen once. Sample: PBMCs or T cells enriched from blood (not recorded which). The receptors come from a woman younger than 45 who had been exposed to COVID-19.

CDR3 bases: TGCGCCAGCAGCTTGAAAGGAGACACTGAAGCTTTCTTT. It encodes CASSLKGDTEAFF. The chain uses TRBV5-1 and TRBJ1-1, with D unclear. The CDR3 spans 13 residues. CDR1 is SGHRS and CDR2 is YFSETQ in the germline V gene. Between the trimmed V and J ends, which lost 1 base and 3 bases, there was a span of 7 bases.

V is TRBV30 and J is TRBJ2-5; maybe TRBD1 (6 bases). The CDR3 covers 14 residues. The germline V and J ends were trimmed by 1 base and 5 bases, with 14 bases remaining between them. Germline CDR1 GTSNPN, CDR2 SVGIG (reference sequence). The CDR3 DNA is TGTGCCTGGAGTGAACTACAGGGTGGGGAGACCCAGTACTTC. Its protein is CAWSELQGGETQYF.

This rearrangement joins TRBV2 to TRBJ2-2; no clear D. The CDR3 is 14 amino acids. V was clipped by 1 base and J by 3 bases, with 6 bases between them. Germline CDR1 SNHLY, CDR2 FYNNEI. CDR3 residues: CASSEVGDTGELFF. The CDR3 DNA reads as TGTGCCAGCAGTGAAGTGGGCGACACCGGGGAGCTGTTTTTT.

V is TRBV7-9 and J is TRBJ2-5; 8 bases are shared with TRBD1. J lost 4 bases, V lost 3 bases, and 10 bases had no gene match. The CDR3 has 16 residues. Germline values: CDR1 SEHNR, CDR2 FQNEAQ (reference sequence). The CDR3 here is CASSFEGRGPRETQYF. CDR3 DNA: TGTGCCAGCAGCTTTGAGGGCAGGGGGCCTCGAGAGACCCAGTACTTC. The entire variable domain, with the rest obtained from reference TRBV7-9 and TRBJ2-5, is as follows: DTGVSQNPRHKITKRGQNVTFRCDPISEHNRLYWYRQTLGQGPEFLTYFQNEAQLEKSRLLSDRFSAERPKGSFSTLEIQRTEQGDSAMYLCASSFEGRGPRETQYFGPGTRLLVL.

V and J are TRBV9 and TRBJ2-7; the D gene is possibly TRBD2 (6 bases). CDR1 SGDLS and CDR2 YYNGEE come from the germline V gene. The CDR3 loop spans 16 amino acids. Trimming took 0 bases from V and 0 from J, leaving 13 bases between them. CDR3 loop: CASSVGTGESSYEQYF. CDR3 bases: TGTGCCAGCAGCGTAGGTACGGGGGAGAGCTCCTACGAGCAGTACTTC.

V and J are TRBV24-1 and TRBJ2-1; maybe TRBD2 (6 bases). V shed 0 bases and J shed 11 bases, with 19 bases lying between them. The CDR3 runs 16 residues. The germline CDR1 and CDR2 sequences are KGHDR and SFDVKD. The CDR3, as DNA: TGTGCCACCAGTGATTTGTCTTCGGGACTCCCCTCTCAGCAGTTCTTC. It yields the protein CATSDLSSGLPSQQFF.

The rearrangement links TRBV18 to TRBJ2-7; a possible D gene is TRBD2 (5 bases). This CDR3 has 13 residues. V lost 4 bases to trimming and J lost 3 bases, with 10 bases between them. Germline CDR1 reads KGHSH; CDR2 reads LQKENI. CDR3 coding DNA: TGTGCCAGCTCACATTCCCGGGACTACGAGCAGTACTTC. It encodes CASSHSRDYEQYF. The whole variable domain, filled in from reference TRBV18 and TRBJ2-7, reads NAGVMQNPRHLVRRRGQEARLRCSPMKGHSHVYWYRQLPEEGLKFMVYLQKENIIDESGMPKERFSAEFPKEGPSILRIQQVVRGDSAAYFCASSHSRDYEQYFGPGTRLTVT.

This clone came up once. This chain uses TRBV7-9 with TRBJ1-2; 7 nucleotides line up with TRBD1. The germline V gene encodes CDR1 SEHNR and CDR2 FQNEAQ (reference sequence). V gave up 5 bases and J gave up 8 bases; unmatched junction bases: 14. The CDR3 spans 15 residues. CDR3 DNA: TGTGCCAGCAGCGCCGCAGACAGGGTTTACCCGGGCTACACCTTC. Protein sequence: CASSAADRVYPGYTF.

About this clone itself: The junction and the germline gene differ at one end; a read error may be behind it. The chain carries TRBV6-1 and TRBJ1-4, with TRBD1 identical over 8 bases. Germline CDR1 and CDR2: MNHNS and SASEGT. There are 16 residues in the CDR3. CDR3 loop: CASSKAIRGRHEKLFF. The DNA of the CDR3 is TGTGCCAGCAGTAAAGCGATCAGGGGGCGCCATGAAAAACTGTTTTTT.

This clone appeared a few times. This chain uses TRBV9 with TRBJ2-1; 8 bases map to TRBD2. J lost 6 bases, V lost 3 bases, and 5 bases had no gene match. Per germline, CDR1 SGDLS and CDR2 YYNGEE. The CDR3 length is 14 residues. CDR3 sequence reads: CASSAAGGVNEQFF. The CDR3 DNA reads as TGTGCCAGCAGCGCGGCGGGAGGAGTCAATGAGCAGTTCTTC.

The chain joins TRBV29-1 to TRBJ2-7; TRBD1 matches 7 bases. Germline trimming cut 2 bases from V and 3 bases from J; bases unmatched to any gene: 13. CDR3 length: 16 residues. The germline V gene has CDR1 SQVTM and CDR2 ANQGSEA. CDR3 in amino acids: CSVEYSRQGQDYEQYF. CDR3 sequence (DNA): TGCAGCGTTGAATATTCTCGACAGGGTCAGGACTACGAGCAGTACTTC.

The chain carries TRBV4-1 and TRBJ2-7; D perhaps matches TRBD1 (5 bases). Trimming took off 4 bases at V and 3 bases at J, with 7 bases between the two ends. CDR3 length: 12 residues. The germline gives CDR1 MGHRA, CDR2 YSYEKL. CDR3 nucleotide sequence: TGCGCCAGCAGCCGCACAGGCTACGAGCAGTACTTC. Amino acid sequence: CASSRTGYEQYF.

The chain is built from TRBV19 and TRBJ2-7; 8 bases fit TRBD1. CDR3 length: 15 amino acids. Germline V gene sequence: CDR1 LNHDA, CDR2 SQIVND (reference sequence). Trimming removed 5 bases from V and 3 bases from J; junction bases left unmatched: 9. CDR3 region: CASSFRDRSIYEQYF. In DNA form, the CDR3 reads TGTGCCAGTAGTTTCCGGGACAGGTCTATCTACGAGCAGTACTTC.

This clone was detected only once. The chain joins TRBV29-1 to TRBJ1-4, with 8 bases matching TRBD1. This CDR3 comprises 13 residues. Germline V CDR1 and CDR2: SQVTM, ANQGSEA. V shed 7 bases, J shed 3 bases, and the junction held 4 bases outside the gene matches. This CDR3 reads CSGWTGSNEKLFF. The CDR3, as DNA: TGCAGCGGATGGACAGGGTCTAATGAAAAACTGTTTTTT. The whole variable domain, remainder taken from reference TRBV29-1 and TRBJ1-4, is SAVISQKPSRDICQRGTSLTIQCQVDSQVTMMFWYRQQPGQSLTLIATANQGSEATYESGFVIDKFPISRPNLTFSTLTVSNMSPEDSSIYLCSGWTGSNEKLFFGSGTQLSVL.

The chain combines TRBV24-1 with TRBJ2-2, with 10 nucleotides matching TRBD1. Germline trimming cut 9 bases from V and 7 bases from J; bases unmatched to any gene: 31. The CDR3 extends over 22 amino acids. The V gene's germline CDR1 is KGHDR and CDR2 SFDVKD. The CDR3 bases are TGTGCCACCTATATAGGGACGGTAACATTGTGGGGACAGGGGTCCAGAGGCGGGGAGCTGTTTTTT. Protein: CATYIGTVTLWGQGSRGGELFF.

The V and J genes are TRBV3-1 (or the pseudogene TRBV3-2) and TRBJ2-5; 7 nucleotides align to TRBD1. The junction had 12 bases not matched to a gene; V was cut back by 6 bases and J by 5 bases. The length of the CDR3 is 15 residues. Germline lookup yields CDR1 LGHDT and CDR2 YNNKEL (reference sequence). CDR3 nucleotide sequence: TGTGCCAGCAGGAAGGCACAGGGGAGCGCCGAGACCCAGTACTTC. The encoded protein is CASRKAQGSAETQYF.

The chain has TRBV4-1 and TRBJ2-5, with 13 bases fitting TRBD2. The germline CDR1 and CDR2 sequences are MGHRA and YSYEKL. The ends lost 3 bases at V and 1 base at J; junction bases unmatched: 2. The CDR3 runs to 16 residues. CDR3: CASSHWTSGGQETQYF. The CDR3 DNA follows: TGCGCCAGCAGCCATTGGACTAGCGGGGGCCAAGAGACCCAGTACTTC.

The V call is TRBV12-3 or TRBV12-4, the J call TRBJ2-1; maybe TRBD1 (5 bases). V shed 3 bases and J shed 5 bases, with 8 bases lying between them. The CDR3 consists of 13 residues. The CDR3 DNA sequence: TGTGCCAGCAGTTTTAGGGGCAACAATGAGCAGTTCTTC. Its translation is CASSFRGNNEQFF.

The rearrangement links TRBV12-5 to TRBJ1-3; no clear D. Germline V CDR1 and CDR2: LGHNT, FRNRAP. The CDR3 is made up of 12 amino acids. V lost 2 bases and J 4 bases, leaving 3 bases between the germline ends. The CDR3 loop reads CASGLLGNTIYF. CDR3 coding DNA: TGTGCTAGTGGTTTGCTAGGAAACACCATATATTTT.

The DNA of the CDR3 is TGTGCCAGCAGCTTAGCTAGGACAGGGAACTACGAGCAGTACTTC. Its protein product is CASSLARTGNYEQYF. The J gene is TRBJ2-7, the V gene TRBV7-8; 8 bases agree with TRBD1. The CDR3 is 15 amino acids. From germline, CDR1 is SGHVS and CDR2 FQNEAQ. V trimming: 0 bases; J trimming: 3 bases; junction bases outside the gene matches: 4.

The chain couples TRBV6-5 to TRBJ1-1; 7 bases line up with TRBD1. J was trimmed by 3 bases and V by 5 bases; bases with no gene match: 3. This CDR3 has 13 residues. Germline V gene sequence: CDR1 MNHEY, CDR2 SVGAGI. CDR3 coding DNA: TGTGCCAGCAGTCCGCAGGGGGACACTGAAGCTTTCTTT. Translation: CASSPQGDTEAFF.

This sequence joins TRBV6-6 and TRBJ2-1; D gene ambiguous. CDR1 MNHNY and CDR2 SVGAGI come from the germline V gene (reference sequence). The CDR3 extends over 12 amino acids. V was cut by 4 bases and J by 7 bases, with 8 bases left in between. As DNA, the CDR3 is TGTGCCAGCAGTTCAGACTGGAATGAGCAGTTCTTC. The encoded protein is CASSSDWNEQFF.

V gene TRBV7-6 combines with J gene TRBJ2-1, with D perhaps TRBD1 (6 bases). This CDR3 has 12 residues. Germline CDR1 is SGHVS and CDR2 is FNYEAQ. V lost 5 bases, J lost 13 bases, and 15 bases lay in between. The CDR3 protein is CASSPTDSYQFF. The CDR3 DNA sequence: TGTGCCAGCAGCCCGACGGACAGCTACCAGTTCTTC. Full variable domain (rest looked up from reference TRBV7-6 and TRBJ2-1): GAGVSQSPRYKVTKRGQDVALRCDPISGHVSLYWYRQALGQGPEFLTYFNYEAQQDKSGLPNDRFSAERPEGSISTLTIQRTEQRDSAMYRCASSPTDSYQFFGPGTRLTVL.

This clone came up a few times. The rearrangement joins TRBV28 to TRBJ2-7; 8 nucleotides align to TRBD1. This CDR3 is built from 14 residues. Per the germline V gene, CDR1 is MDHEN and CDR2 is SYDVKM. With V trimmed by 1 base and J by 2 bases, 1 base remained unmatched. This chain's CDR3 is CASSLSGQAYEQYF. As DNA, the CDR3 is TGTGCCAGCAGTTTATCGGGACAGGCCTACGAGCAGTACTTC.

The V and J genes are TRBV7-2 and TRBJ2-7; D unresolved. The CDR3 extends over 12 amino acids. The V gene's germline CDR1 is SGHTA and CDR2 FQGNSA. Trimming left V 5 bases short and J 2 bases short, with 7 bases between. CDR3 DNA sequence: TGTGCCAGCAGCGGAGCCACCTACGAGCAGTACTTC. This gives the protein CASSGATYEQYF.

This sequence joins TRBV12-3 or TRBV12-4 and TRBJ2-7; D is unclear. V lost 4 bases to trimming and J lost 3 bases, with 10 bases between them. The CDR3 extends over 13 amino acids. The CDR3 sequence is CASSSYPSYEQYF. The CDR3 nucleotides are TGTGCCAGCAGTTCCTACCCTAGCTACGAGCAGTACTTC.